The 27 T cell receptor beta chains below all came from one sample that was sequenced in a study of cytomegalovirus exposure and HLA in healthy donors. Researchers ran the PCR with 60 Vbeta and 13 Jbeta primers. Some clones are missing from TCRdb's copy, which holds only in-frame ones; the method was immunoSEQ multiplex PCR. The table lists about 140,000 clones, 70% to 80% of them singletons, with under 4.5% in the top ten. Sequenced sample: PBMCs. The source is a man younger than 30 in good health and CMV-seronegative.

The rearrangement uses TRBV7-8 and TRBJ1-3; no clear D. Trimming took off 5 bases at V and 1 base at J, with 9 bases between the two ends. The CDR3 consists of 14 residues. Germline CDR1 reads SGHVS; CDR2 reads FQNEAQ. The CDR3 reads CASSPTVSGNTIYF. CDR3 nucleotide sequence: TGTGCCAGCAGCCCCACAGTATCTGGAAACACCATATATTTT.

The V and J genes are TRBV6-6 and TRBJ2-7; the D is unclear. V was pared by 0 bases and J by 2 bases, with 11 bases between. This CDR3 spans 15 amino acids. Per germline, CDR1 MNHNY and CDR2 SVGAGI (reference sequence). The CDR3 sequence: CASSYSNRPAYEQYF. The CDR3 nucleotides are TGTGCCAGCAGTTACTCCAATCGCCCGGCCTACGAGCAGTACTTC.

The V and J genes are TRBV28 and TRBJ1-5, with D hard to call. This CDR3 has 16 amino acids. Germline CDR1 MDHEN, CDR2 SYDVKM. Trimming took off 2 bases at V and 0 bases at J, with 11 bases between the two ends. CDR3: CASSLNPQYSNQPQHF. The CDR3 DNA reads TGTGCCAGCAGTTTAAACCCCCAGTATAGCAATCAGCCCCAGCATTTT.

This rearrangement joins TRBV6-1 to TRBJ2-7; TRBD2 agrees at 10 bases. The CDR3 sequence is 15 residues long. V lost 3 bases and J lost 7; bases outside the gene matches: 9. Germline V lookup: CDR1 MNHNS, CDR2 SASEGT. The CDR3, as DNA: TGTGCCAGCAGTGATGGGGTACTAGCGGGGTTTGAGCAGTACTTC. It specifies CASSDGVLAGFEQYF.

The chain uses TRBV7-9 and TRBJ2-2; D gene unclear. The V gene lost 4 bases and the J gene lost 2 bases, with 14 bases spanning the gap. The CDR3 has 16 residues. CDR1 is SEHNR and CDR2 is FQNEAQ in the germline V gene (reference sequence). CDR3 residues: CASSSPRGLNTGELFF. In DNA, the CDR3 is TGTGCCAGCAGCTCGCCTAGAGGTTTAAACACCGGGGAGCTGTTTTTT.

The rearrangement uses TRBV7-9 and TRBJ2-1; tentative D call: TRBD2 (7 bases). Per the germline V gene, CDR1 is SEHNR and CDR2 is FQNEAQ (reference sequence). Trimming removed 3 bases at V and 5 bases at J, with 14 bases between. The CDR3 has 15 residues. As DNA, the CDR3 is TGTGCCAGCAGCTTTGGGGGGGCTCGGGACAATGAGCAGTTCTTC. Protein: CASSFGGARDNEQFF.

The rearrangement uses TRBV2 and TRBJ2-5; TRBD2 matches 7 bases. V was pared by 3 bases and J by 2 bases, with 0 bases of the junction left unmatched. Germline V CDR1 and CDR2: SNHLY, FYNNEI. CDR3 length equals 13 residues. The CDR3 loop is CASSEGLQETQYF. The DNA of the CDR3 is TGTGCCAGCAGTGAGGGACTACAAGAGACCCAGTACTTC.

This clone was observed a few times. This chain links TRBV30 with TRBJ1-2; perhaps TRBD1 as D (6 bases). The CDR3 sequence is 14 residues long. V lost 0 bases and J lost 4, with 12 bases in between. The germline V gene has CDR1 GTSNPN and CDR2 SVGIG (reference sequence). The CDR3 loop is CAWSVGGGRYGYTF. CDR3 nucleotides: TGTGCCTGGAGTGTTGGGGGCGGACGCTATGGCTACACCTTC.

This rearrangement joins TRBV6-1 to TRBJ1-2; D gene uncertain. The CDR3 sequence is 14 residues long. Trimming removed 7 bases from V and 4 bases from J, with 16 bases in between. Germline V lookup: CDR1 MNHNS, CDR2 SASEGT. The CDR3, as DNA: TGTGCCAGCACCATTGGGGAGGGCGGCTATGGCTACACCTTC. Residues: CASTIGEGGYGYTF.

This clone has just a few counts. This chain uses TRBV2 with TRBJ1-2, with TRBD1 identical over 11 bases. V lost 6 bases to trimming and J lost 0 bases; unmatched junction nucleotides: 12. This CDR3 comprises 18 residues. Germline CDR1 and CDR2: SNHLY and FYNNEI. CDR3 loop: CASRDQRDRGTPNYGYTF. In DNA, the CDR3 is TGTGCCAGCAGAGACCAGCGGGACAGGGGGACTCCTAACTATGGCTACACCTTC.

The genes are TRBV19 and TRBJ1-5; D remains ambiguous. CDR1 and CDR2 from the germline V gene are LNHDA and SQIVND (reference sequence). The CDR3 consists of 16 residues. Trimming left V 5 bases short and J 4 bases short, with 18 bases between. This CDR3 is CASSELIRTVNQPQHF. The CDR3 nucleotides read TGTGCCAGTAGTGAACTAATACGGACTGTTAATCAGCCCCAGCATTTT.

CDR3 region: CTSSRALAEETQYF. As DNA, the CDR3 is TGCACCAGCAGCCGAGCTCTAGCGGAAGAGACCCAGTACTTC. V is TRBV1 and J is TRBJ2-5; the D call TRBD2 from the table was never checked on the DNA. TRBV1 is designated a pseudogene. The length of the CDR3 is 14 residues.

The rearrangement uses TRBV29-1 and TRBJ2-7; 7 bases are a match to TRBD1. CDR3 length: 13 amino acids. After removal of 3 bases from V and 1 base from J, the junction contained 3 bases not matched to a gene. Germline values: CDR1 SQVTM, CDR2 ANQGSEA. This chain's CDR3 is CSVEDRMSYEQYF. In DNA form, the CDR3 reads TGCAGCGTTGAGGACAGGATGTCCTACGAGCAGTACTTC.

This chain joins TRBV7-9 and TRBJ2-1; 12 bases agree with TRBD2. CDR1 is SEHNR and CDR2 is FQNEAQ in the germline V gene (reference sequence). This CDR3 is built from 17 residues. J was trimmed by 9 bases and V by 6 bases; bases with no gene match: 15. The DNA of the CDR3 is TGTGCCAGCAGTACGACTAGCGGGAGTTCGAGACCGGGTGAGCAGTTCTTC. It is translated as CASSTTSGSSRPGEQFF.

The genes are TRBV29-1 and TRBJ1-2, with a tentative D call TRBD1 (5 bases). Germline lookup yields CDR1 SQVTM and CDR2 ANQGSEA. The CDR3 sequence is 12 residues long. CDR3 DNA: TGCGCCTTTGGGGGGAGGACGGCTGGCTACACCTTC. Translated, it gives CAFGGRTAGYTF.

This clone was seen a handful of times. V and J are TRBV2 and TRBJ2-7; D may be TRBD2 (5 bases). Trimming shortened V by 7 bases and J by 0 bases, and 13 bases separated the two germline ends. The V gene's germline CDR1 is SNHLY and CDR2 FYNNEI. This CDR3 is built from 14 residues. CDR3 coding DNA: TGTGCCAGCAATGCCTTCCGGGACTCCTACGAGCAGTACTTC. Its translation: CASNAFRDSYEQYF. Based on the CDR3 plus reference TRBV2 and TRBJ2-7, the full variable domain is EPEVTQTPSHQVTQMGQEVILRCVPISNHLYFYWYRQILGQKVEFLVSFYNNEISEKSEIFDDQFSVERPDGSNFTLKIRSTKLEDSAMYFCASNAFRDSYEQYFGPGTRLTVT.

This sequence joins TRBV30 and TRBJ2-5, with 7 nucleotides matching TRBD1. Near its end, the DNA agrees better with TRBJ2-7, so the J call may be wrong. Germline assignment: CDR1 GTSNPN and CDR2 SVGIG (reference sequence). The CDR3 has 16 amino acids. As DNA, the CDR3 is TGTGCCTGGAGCATCGGAAGGACAGGCCGCCGGTACGAGCAGTACTTC. It specifies CAWSIGRTGRRYEQYF.

The chain links TRBV7-9 to TRBJ2-3, with 13 bases aligning to TRBD2. This CDR3 has 18 residues. Germline lookup yields CDR1 SEHNR and CDR2 FQNEAQ (reference sequence). Unmatched junction bases numbered 10, after V lost 5 bases and J lost 2 bases. The CDR3 is CASSPRLAGGLITDTQYF. The CDR3 DNA reads as TGTGCCAGCAGCCCCCGACTAGCGGGAGGCCTTATCACAGATACGCAGTATTTT. Variable domain in full (rest from reference TRBV7-9 and TRBJ2-3): DTGVSQNPRHKITKRGQNVTFRCDPISEHNRLYWYRQTLGQGPEFLTYFQNEAQLEKSRLLSDRFSAERPKGSFSTLEIQRTEQGDSAMYLCASSPRLAGGLITDTQYFGPGTRLTVL.

The gene calls are TRBV6-1 and TRBJ2-1, with a possible D match to TRBD2 (5 bases). The V gene lost 3 bases and the J gene lost 0 bases, with 9 bases spanning the gap. The CDR3 spans 15 residues. The germline CDR1 and CDR2 sequences are MNHNS and SASEGT. CDR3 residues: CASSDERSSYNEQFF. For the CDR3, the DNA is TGTGCCAGCAGTGACGAGCGGAGCTCCTACAATGAGCAGTTCTTC.

The rearrangement links TRBV7-2 to TRBJ2-3, with TRBD2 as a possible D gene (6 bases). CDR1 and CDR2 from the germline V gene are SGHTA and FQGNSA. The length of the CDR3 is 15 residues. V shed 1 base and J shed 4 bases, with 12 bases lying between them. For the CDR3, the DNA is TGTGCCAGCAGCTTAGTTTCTCTAGCGCCAGATACGCAGTATTTT. Translated, it gives CASSLVSLAPDTQYF.

The chain links TRBV9 to TRBJ2-7, with 9 nucleotides matching TRBD1. Unmatched junction bases numbered 7, after V lost 7 bases and J lost 2 bases. Per the germline V gene, CDR1 is SGDLS and CDR2 is YYNGEE. The CDR3 covers 14 residues. CDR3 sequence (DNA): TGTGCCAGCTCCGGGACAGGGACAACCTACGAGCAGTACTTC. It codes for CASSGTGTTYEQYF.

V and J are TRBV7-2 and TRBJ2-4, with D tentatively TRBD1 (6 bases). This CDR3 has 16 residues. V gave up 5 bases and J gave up 7 bases, with 21 bases separating them. CDR1 is SGHTA, CDR2 FQGNSA, per germline. The CDR3 nucleotides are TGTGCCAGCAGCCCGCAAGGACAGCTTACTAGGAACATTCAGTACTTC. Translated: CASSPQGQLTRNIQYF.

The chain recombines TRBV28 with TRBJ1-5; a possible D gene is TRBD1 (5 bases). V was pared by 3 bases and J by 1 base, with 13 bases between. This CDR3 comprises 16 residues. Germline V gene sequence: CDR1 MDHEN, CDR2 SYDVKM. The CDR3 loop reads CASSFLPGESNQPQHF. The DNA for the CDR3 is TGTGCCAGCAGTTTTCTCCCGGGGGAGAGCAATCAGCCCCAGCATTTT.

V gene TRBV29-1 combines with J gene TRBJ1-2; 7 bases agree with TRBD1. The CDR3 is 14 residues long. Germline V gene sequence: CDR1 SQVTM, CDR2 ANQGSEA. The trim removed 1 base at V and 8 bases at J, leaving 10 bases unmatched. Written as DNA, the CDR3 is TGCAGCGTTGAAGGACAGGGCTTCCTAGAAGGCTACACCTTC. This codes for CSVEGQGFLEGYTF.

On this clone itself: At one boundary the junction diverges from the germline segment, which might be a read error. The genes are TRBV4-1 and TRBJ2-4; possible D gene TRBD2, 6 bases. There are 15 residues in the CDR3. Germline V CDR1 and CDR2: MGHRA, YSYEKL. CDR3 sequence: CASSQTGTSGGRVQF. The CDR3 DNA is TGCGCCAGCAGCCAAACCGGGACTTCCGGGGGTCGAGTCCAGTTC.

The chain couples TRBV9 to TRBJ2-1, with 7 bases identical to TRBD1. The CDR3 has 17 residues. With V trimmed by 5 bases and J by 1 base, 12 bases remained unmatched. CDR1 is SGDLS, CDR2 YYNGEE, per germline. The CDR3 protein is CASSVDVGQASYNEQFF. The CDR3 DNA is TGTGCCAGCAGTGTGGACGTCGGACAGGCGTCCTACAATGAGCAGTTCTTC.

V is TRBV9 and J is TRBJ2-1, with no clear D. The CDR3 sequence is 15 residues long. The V gene's germline CDR1 is SGDLS and CDR2 YYNGEE. V lost 0 bases to trimming and J lost 0 bases, with 7 bases between them. CDR3 protein: CASSVGVSSYNEQFF. The CDR3 DNA follows: TGTGCCAGCAGCGTAGGTGTCAGCTCCTACAATGAGCAGTTCTTC.